This T cell receptor beta chain comes out of a study of molecular identifiers for immune sequencing clone quantification. In the study overall: With replicates, the RNA of 20,000 or 100,000 naive CD8 cells was split five ways and four were sequenced.

Libraries used about 19,000 to 1,100,000 sorted naive CD8 T cells and 10%, 30% or 50% RNA input. Ten or more counts support this clonotype. What it recognizes is unknown. General study results and limits: Spiked Jurkat TCR RNA equivalent to one cell was reportedly detectable in some 960,000 naive cells.

This CDR3 comprises 15 residues. Trimming removed 1 base from V and 2 bases from J; junction bases left unmatched: 3. The germline CDR1 and CDR2 sequences are SQVTM and ANQGSEA. Methods described previously, with TCR primers listed, were used for bulk TCR libraries. TCRdb used MiXCR to reprocess the PCR reads, holding one entry per CDR3 protein. Of 70,000 to 90,000 distinct CDR3 sequences in the sample, roughly 21% were seen once. The rearrangement uses TRBV29-1 and TRBJ2-7; 12 positions match TRBD2. Sequenced: naive CD8+ T cells from blood, with Jurkat cell RNA spiked in. Subset in this sample: FACS-sorted CD8+CD4-CCR7+CD45RA+ naive T cells. The sequence derives from a human donor in good health. Some libraries in this study had Jurkat cell RNA spiked in. The CDR3 loop reads CSVEGLAGGPYEQYF. Here the CDR3 DNA reads TGCAGCGTTGAAGGTCTAGCGGGAGGGCCCTACGAGCAGTACTTC.